This T cell receptor (beta chain) was captured by sequencing in a study of cytomegalovirus exposure and HLA in healthy donors (dated by TCRdb to about 2017). With respect to the entire study: An earlier analysis of approximately 590 of the donors reported more than 250 Gb of sequence data and around 120 million unique TCR beta sequences from some 180 million T cells. Roughly 300 gigabases of sequencing data and around 80 million unique TCR sequences made up an early release that covered approximately 700 HLA-typed donors. Of the roughly 390 genotyped donors, about 80% fell in the genetic ancestry cluster associated with self-reported Caucasian donors. The study aimed to test whether cataloging public T cell receptors could reveal signatures of past pathogen exposure. The study used immunosequencing to profile the T cell repertoires of 666 subjects and linked those repertoires to cytomegalovirus serostatus. In addition to the first cohort of 650 to 800 subjects, a separate validation cohort of 120 different subjects was used. To predict cytomegalovirus infection status, the study brought together high-throughput TCR immunosequencing, statistical association of individual TCRs with disease status, and machine learning. A later analysis re-examined previously published TCR beta repertoires from 610 or so donors and added high-resolution HLA genotyping to investigate patterns of TCR occurrence. In the later analysis, no new phenotypic data were used to find candidate immune exposures; instead, reliance was placed on TCR beta sequences and their occurrence across donors. In an earlier analysis of roughly 600 of the donors, high-throughput TCR beta sequencing was used to judge whether each TCR beta V gene segment behaved as functional or pseudogenic. Alongside the repertoire data, information on donor age, sex, ethnicity and CMV serostatus was compiled. A later genetic analysis used genome-wide SNP genotypes for about 55% of the 666 donors, treating that subset as a discovery cohort. Every repertoire in the discovery cohort had been generated on one and the same sequencing platform. HLA typing covered class I and class II loci at four-digit resolution. Typing coverage differed by locus: A, B, C, DRB1 and DQB1 were typed in roughly 620-630 donors, DQA1 in 500 to 550, DPA1 in 600 to 610, and DPB1 in 450 to 490. Because of strong linkage in the cohort, roughly five DR-DQ haplotypes were treated as single units for association and clustering. Among 398 genotyped donors of the cohort, an average of about 240,000 unique TCR beta nucleotide sequences were sequenced per donor, roughly 20% of them non-productive. Overall study results and their limits: Because counts were too low, seventeen rarely observed V segments, including chromosome 9 orphons, were left out of the earlier analysis of roughly 600 of the donors. In an earlier analysis of around 600 of the donors, most TCR beta V segments appeared in productive rearrangements about 87% or about 30% of the time, broadly matching IMGT annotations. A cluster of highly shared sequence variants was judged likely to be a technical artifact of the sequencing pipeline. A total of roughly 160 TCR beta chains were listed by the study as associated with cytomegalovirus. Roughly uniform sequencing depth across donors was assumed in presence/absence analyses, although this assumption may not hold. In both the original and validation cohorts, the classifier was reported to diagnose cytomegalovirus status with high specificity and sensitivity. Several of the top co-occurrence clusters appeared to be linked to parvovirus B19, influenza, CMV and Epstein-Barr virus, according to a later analysis. Linkage disequilibrium might explain the correlated functional status among segregating V segments, but an unknown experimental factor could not be excluded. In a later genetic analysis, a missense DCLRE1C variant was associated with V-gene and J-gene trimming of TCR beta chains, and the association was replicated in an independent cohort. Because HLA typing was missing for some donors at each locus, association tests included only the typed subset. The only immune exposure information available for the cohort was CMV serostatus. In vitro tests confirmed that three of the cytomegalovirus-associated TCR beta chains recognize cytomegalovirus antigens. Strong co-occurrence of HLA alleles, especially DR and DQ, made assigning TCR associations to individual alleles difficult. Specific HLA alleles were associated with roughly 16,000 TCR beta sequences at a false discovery rate of 0.05 in a later analysis. A further reported finding was that TCR beta sequences accurately predicted the HLA-A and HLA-B alleles for most subjects in the first cohort. Across donors, most TCR sequences were observed very rarely, whereas some public TCRs were present in many individuals. According to a later analysis, TCR association rates differed among HLA loci, with DRB1 alleles showing the most associated TCRs and HLA-C alleles showing the fewest. In a later analysis, most CMV-associated TCR beta chains were found to appear HLA-restricted, with HLA associations seemingly driven largely by CMV exposure. Compared with equally common non-associated chains, HLA-associated TCR beta chains in a later analysis were more clonally expanded and had lower generation probabilities. The authors suggested that the approach could potentially be generalized to other disease states and immunological phenotypes. A later genetic analysis reported fewer N-insertions in productive TCRs among donors in an Asian-associated ancestry cluster than the roughly 700-donor mean. This cohort had only TCR beta chains sequenced, and the lack of alpha or paired-chain data limited which features could be detected.

Concerning this clone itself: Its antigen is unknown. The record has no base qualities; no much larger clone is one base away.

The cohort comprised around 700 healthy bone marrow donors. All cohort members were sampled while nominally healthy, although unrecorded immune exposures were likely present. The donor tested CMV seropositive and was one of the 289 seropositive cohort members. A peripheral blood sample was provided by each donor, and peripheral blood mononuclear cells were used for TCR beta sequencing. The Qiagen DNeasy Blood Extraction Kit was used to extract genomic DNA from the blood cell samples. Library preparation used the immunoSEQ multiplex PCR assay. A mixture of 60 forward primers for TCR Vbeta segments and 13 reverse primers for TCR Jbeta segments was used in the multiplex PCR. The CDR3 region of rearranged TCR beta genes was amplified from genomic DNA with a multiplex PCR assay. On the Illumina HiSeq System, the amplified TCR beta libraries were sequenced as 87-base-pair reads. As for the authors' bioinformatics: In a later analysis, approximately 74 million unique TCR beta chains were counted across the 500 to 700 repertoires, and roughly 10 million of these chains were shared by at least two donors. A nearest-neighbor algorithm error-corrected the raw reads and collapsed the reads into unique sequences, merging closely related sequences to remove PCR and sequencing errors. To assign V, D and J gene segments, CDR3 sequences were aligned to IMGT reference sequences. For a sequence to be retained, at least a six-nucleotide match to both a V gene segment and a J gene segment was required. A rearrangement counted as productive if the CDR3 had no stop codons and remained in frame with V and J, and every other rearrangement counted as non-productive. CDR3 was defined according to IMGT convention as the region running from the second conserved V-encoded cysteine to the conserved J-encoded phenylalanine. The earlier analysis of some 600 of the donors excluded sequences that lacked an unambiguous match to a single V gene segment. An earlier analysis of several hundred of the donors called V segments functional above 56.7% productive rearrangements and segregating when the between-donor standard deviation exceeded 5%. A statistical classification framework was developed to diagnose cytomegalovirus status using the catalog of TCR beta chain sequences. A later analysis assigned V and J genes by comparing TCR nucleotide sequences with IMGT/GENE-DB human TR gene sequences. A later analysis assigned CDR3 sequences and most-parsimonious VDJ recombination scenarios with the TCRdist pipeline. A later analysis defined each TCR beta chain by its CDR3 amino acid sequence plus V-gene family, and excluded reads lacking a unique V-gene family. To address suspected cross-contamination and a sequencing artifact, a later analysis removed around 590 highly shared, low-generation-probability nucleotide sequences. A later analysis calculated a clonal expansion index for each public chain from normalized within-repertoire ranks of inferred template counts. A later analysis computed generation probabilities with a VDJ recombination model fitted to out-of-frame rearrangements, and checked the results against IGoR. In a later analysis, TCR-TCR, TCR-HLA and TCR-CMV co-occurrence was scored with hypergeometric tests, and a repertoire-size bias correction was applied to TCR pairs. False discovery rates were estimated in a later analysis by permuting HLA or CMV assignments 20 times. In a later analysis, co-occurring TCRs were grouped using DBSCAN, with TCRdist sequence similarity added in when clustering inside HLA-allele-positive subsets. Repertoires with fewer than 30,000 or more than 120,000 public chains were left out of co-occurrence clustering, as were about 5 repertoires with anomalous nucleotide sharing. TCRdb carries this immuneACCESS record with in-frame sequences only. Its versions omit some clonotypes, under half of them owing to an unresolved V gene in the studies checked, with the rest unexplained. V and J calls plus clone size are reproduced from that table; the DNA served to infer D and trimming. The sample includes 110,000 or so clones, with 65% to 75% observed a single time. The leading ten clones occupy about 9.9% of the sample.

The receptor comes from a woman between 45 and 60 years old in good health and CMV-seropositive. Sequencing used PBMCs.

The DNA is TGTGCCAGTAGTATAGCGAGCTACACTGAAGCTTTCTTT. Its translation is CASSIASYTEAFF. Recombination connected TRBV19 to TRBJ1-1, with the D gene uncertain. From the cysteine up to the phenylalanine, the CDR3 has a length of 13 residues. Only the CDR3 portion is preserved as DNA: 39 bases, with reading frame beginning at the first base. CDR1 LNHDA and CDR2 SQIVND were looked up in the germline V gene (reference sequence). Trimming removed 1 base from V and 3 bases from J, leaving 6 bases between the germline ends.